Below are 17 T cell receptor beta chains sequenced from a single sample in a study of blood T cell repertoires in COVID-19. Assay used: immunoSEQ multiplex PCR; TCRdb lists only in-frame clones, some missing. In the table there are 100,000 to 150,000 clones, about 88% of which are singletons. The sequenced sample was peripheral blood. The receptors were sampled from an elderly woman with acute or convalescent COVID-19.

The CDR3 DNA reads TGTGCCAGTAGTTCGTTCGGGGGAGCCGACCCCTACGAGCAGTACTTC. Amino acids: CASSSFGGADPYEQYF. This rearrangement joins TRBV19 to TRBJ2-7; possible D gene TRBD2, 6 bases. Germline-derived CDR1 and CDR2 are LNHDA and SQIVND (reference sequence). The CDR3 contains 16 residues. Trimming shortened V by 5 bases and J by 2 bases, and 19 bases separated the two germline ends.

The V and J genes are TRBV19 and TRBJ1-4; D is ambiguous. The CDR3 is 14 residues long. Trimming pared 5 bases from V and 10 bases from J, leaving 17 bases between. CDR1 LNHDA and CDR2 SQIVND come from the germline V gene (reference sequence). CDR3 sequence reads: CASSLSNIPGKLFF. DNA for the CDR3: TGTGCCAGTAGTCTCTCCAACATTCCGGGAAAACTGTTTTTT.

The rearrangement links TRBV11-2 to TRBJ2-7; 8 bases are shared with TRBD2. The ends lost 1 base at V and 1 base at J; junction bases unmatched: 6. The CDR3 is made up of 16 amino acids. The germline V gene has CDR1 SGHAT and CDR2 FQNNGV. For the CDR3, the DNA is TGTGCCAGCAGCTTAGTGCACGGCGGGGGGTCCTACGAGCAGTACTTC. Translating it yields CASSLVHGGGSYEQYF.

This clone showed up just a few times. The CDR3: CASSPQGASSPLHF. CDR3 bases: TGTGCCAGCTCACCCCAGGGGGCCAGTTCACCCCTCCACTTT. This sequence joins TRBV18 and TRBJ1-6, with TRBD1 identical over 8 bases. V shed 3 bases, J shed 9 bases, and the junction held 4 bases outside the gene matches. The CDR3 runs to 14 residues. Germline V gene data show CDR1 as KGHSH and CDR2 as LQKENI.

The chain links TRBV4-1 to TRBJ1-1; D call uncertain. Per germline, CDR1 MGHRA and CDR2 YSYEKL. Trimming pared 1 base from V and 7 bases from J, leaving 22 bases between. The CDR3 runs to 17 residues. The chain's CDR3 is CASSQVRLSHTFGEAFF. As DNA, the CDR3 is TGCGCCAGCAGCCAAGTTAGACTAAGCCACACCTTCGGTGAAGCTTTCTTT.

This chain joins TRBV9 and TRBJ2-3, with 8 bases aligning to TRBD2. Germline CDR1 reads SGDLS; CDR2 reads YYNGEE. CDR3 length: 15 amino acids. The V segment lost 3 bases and the J segment 2 bases; nucleotides outside the gene matches: 5. CDR3 sequence: CASSGASGHTDTQYF. CDR3 sequence (DNA): TGTGCCAGCAGCGGAGCTAGCGGGCACACAGATACGCAGTATTTT. The variable domain in full, with the rest retrieved from reference TRBV9 and TRBJ2-3, is DSGVTQTPKHLITATGQRVTLRCSPRSGDLSVYWYQQSLDQGLQFLIQYYNGEERAKGNILERFSAQQFPDLHSELNLSSLELGDSALYFCASSGASGHTDTQYFGPGTRLTVL.

The V and J genes are TRBV2 and TRBJ1-6; perhaps TRBD1 as D (5 bases). The CDR3 extends over 17 amino acids. Germline V lookup: CDR1 SNHLY, CDR2 FYNNEI. Trimming took off 6 bases at V and 7 bases at J, with 22 bases between the two ends. The CDR3 sequence is CASSPWGSPQLNSPLHF. The DNA for the CDR3 is TGTGCCAGCAGCCCCTGGGGCAGTCCCCAATTAAATTCACCCCTCCACTTT.

The gene calls are TRBV10-3 and TRBJ2-3, with 9 bases lining up with TRBD2. This CDR3 contains 18 residues. CDR1 is ENHRY, CDR2 SYGVKD, per germline. V was clipped by 3 bases and J by 1 base; unmatched bases: 11. The CDR3: CAISDRASLAGGTDTQYF. CDR3 in DNA: TGTGCCATCAGTGACAGGGCATCACTAGCGGGCGGCACAGATACGCAGTATTTT.

This chain links TRBV19 with TRBJ1-1; D ambiguous. Germline V gene lookup returns CDR1 LNHDA and CDR2 SQIVND (reference sequence). Trimming took 7 bases from V and 5 from J, leaving 20 bases between them. The length of the CDR3 is 15 residues. The CDR3 region has the DNA TGTGCCAGTACCCCCCAAGGGCGGGGTGGGACTGAAGCTTTCTTT. Protein: CASTPQGRGGTEAFF.

CDR3 in DNA: TGCGCCAGCAGCCAAGATCTCCAGGGGCACCGTTATGGCTACACCTTC. Translating gives CASSQDLQGHRYGYTF. The rearrangement joins TRBV4-3 to TRBJ1-2, with a possible D match to TRBD1 (6 bases). The CDR3 covers 16 residues. Germline V gene data show CDR1 as LGHNA and CDR2 as YSLEER. The ends were cut back, 0 bases at V and 5 bases at J, with 16 bases in the middle.

The table lists this clone with a count of one. This rearrangement joins TRBV3-1 (or the pseudogene TRBV3-2) to TRBJ1-2, with unresolved D. Germline V gene sequence: CDR1 LGHDT, CDR2 YNNKEL (reference sequence). The CDR3 extends over 14 amino acids. Trimming removed 2 bases from V and 4 bases from J, with 11 bases in between. CDR3 coding DNA: TGTGCCAGCAGCCAATTCGGGGTGGCCTATGGCTACACCTTC. The encoded protein is CASSQFGVAYGYTF.

This chain uses TRBV18 with TRBJ1-4; TRBD1 aligns across 9 bases. Germline values: CDR1 KGHSH, CDR2 LQKENI. Germline trimming cut 3 bases from V and 8 bases from J; bases unmatched to any gene: 4. This CDR3 is built from 14 residues. DNA for the CDR3: TGTGCCAGCTCACCGAAGACAGGGGGAGAAAAACTGTTTTTT. Translation gives CASSPKTGGEKLFF.

DNA of the CDR3: TGTGCCAGTAGTATCTCCAGGGGCGTTACGTTCAATCAGCCCCAGCATTTT. The encoded protein is CASSISRGVTFNQPQHF. The chain recombines TRBV19 with TRBJ1-5, with D maybe TRBD1 (6 bases). Between the trimmed V and J ends, which lost 3 bases and 3 bases, there was a span of 18 bases. The germline V gene encodes CDR1 LNHDA and CDR2 SQIVND (reference sequence). CDR3 length: 17 amino acids.

In this sample, this clone turned up once. This chain links TRBV18 with TRBJ1-5; 7 bases align to TRBD1. Unmatched junction bases numbered 7, after V lost 5 bases and J lost 3 bases. CDR1 and CDR2 from the germline V gene are KGHSH and LQKENI. This CDR3 is 15 amino acids long. The CDR3 region has the DNA TGTGCCAGCTCATTACAGGGGCACGACAATCAGCCCCAGCATTTT. Translation gives CASSLQGHDNQPQHF.

Remarks on this clone: At the DNA level, this CDR3 is encoded by other sequences in the same sample as well. J is TRBJ2-1 and V is TRBV7-2, with 10 bases lining up with TRBD2. CDR3 length: 16 residues. Germline V gives CDR1 SGHTA, CDR2 FQGNSA. V gave up 1 base and J gave up 1 base; unmatched junction bases: 1. The CDR3 bases are TGTGCCAGCAGCTTAGAAGCGGGGGGGTCCTACAATGAGCAGTTCTTC. This encodes CASSLEAGGSYNEQFF.

As DNA, the CDR3 is TGTGCCAGCAGCTTTCGCGAGGAGGGGATGGAGCAGTACTTC. It translates to CASSFREEGMEQYF. This chain connects TRBV5-4 to TRBJ2-7; TRBD2 is a possible D gene (6 bases). The germline V gene encodes CDR1 SGHNT and CDR2 YYREEE (reference sequence). V was cut by 2 bases and J by 7 bases, with 16 bases left in between. The CDR3 has 14 residues.

The chain uses TRBV7-9 and TRBJ2-3; tentatively, D is TRBD2 (6 bases). Germline V gives CDR1 SEHNR, CDR2 FQNEAQ (reference sequence). V gave up 3 bases and J gave up 0 bases, with 13 bases separating them. The CDR3 covers 16 residues. Here the CDR3 reads CASSLEGPISTDTQYF. The CDR3 nucleotides read TGTGCCAGCAGCTTGGAGGGACCAATAAGCACAGATACGCAGTATTTT.